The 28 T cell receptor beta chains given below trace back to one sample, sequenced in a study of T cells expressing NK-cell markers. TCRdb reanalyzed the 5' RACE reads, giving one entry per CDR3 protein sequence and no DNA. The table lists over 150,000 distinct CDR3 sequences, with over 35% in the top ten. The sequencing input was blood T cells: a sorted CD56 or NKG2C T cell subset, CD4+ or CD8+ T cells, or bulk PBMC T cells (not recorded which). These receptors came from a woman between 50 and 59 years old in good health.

Here the CDR3 reads CASSETDPTREQFF. This chain joins TRBV10-2 and TRBJ2-1; the TCRdb call, TRBD2, lacks DNA for checking. Germline-derived CDR1 and CDR2 are WSHSY and SAAADI. CDR3 length equals 14 residues.

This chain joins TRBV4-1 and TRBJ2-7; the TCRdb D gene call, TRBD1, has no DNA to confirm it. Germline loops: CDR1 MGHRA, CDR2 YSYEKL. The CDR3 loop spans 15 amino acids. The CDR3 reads CASSHRPQGGYEQYF.

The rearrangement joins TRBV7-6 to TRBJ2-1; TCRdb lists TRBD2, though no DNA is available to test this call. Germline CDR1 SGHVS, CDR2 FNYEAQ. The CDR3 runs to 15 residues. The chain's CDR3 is CASSPGLAGRDEQFF.

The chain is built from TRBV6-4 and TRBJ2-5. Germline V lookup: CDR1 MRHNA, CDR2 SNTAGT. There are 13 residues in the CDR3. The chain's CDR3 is CASRTILSETQYF.

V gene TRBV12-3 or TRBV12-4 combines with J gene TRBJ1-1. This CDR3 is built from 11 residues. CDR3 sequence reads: CASSNIEEAFF.

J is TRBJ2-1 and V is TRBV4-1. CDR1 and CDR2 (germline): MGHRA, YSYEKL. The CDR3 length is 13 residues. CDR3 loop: CASSHGSGNEQFF.

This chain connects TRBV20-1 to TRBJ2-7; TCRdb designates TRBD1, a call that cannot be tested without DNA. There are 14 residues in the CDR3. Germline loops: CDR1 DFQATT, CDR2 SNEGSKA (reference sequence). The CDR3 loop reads CSARRYGTGNEQYF.

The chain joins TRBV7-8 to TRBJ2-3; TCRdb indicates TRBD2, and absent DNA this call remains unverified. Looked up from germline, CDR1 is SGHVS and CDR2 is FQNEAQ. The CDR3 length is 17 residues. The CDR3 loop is CASSARLGRGATDTQYF.

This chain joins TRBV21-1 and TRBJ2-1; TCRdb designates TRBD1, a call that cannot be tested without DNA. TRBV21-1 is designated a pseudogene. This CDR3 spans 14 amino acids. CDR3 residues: CASSKWAGAGEQFF.

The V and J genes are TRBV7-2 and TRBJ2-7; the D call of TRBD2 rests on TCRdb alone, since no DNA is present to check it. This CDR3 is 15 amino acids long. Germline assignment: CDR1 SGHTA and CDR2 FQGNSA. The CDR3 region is CASSYTGGGFDEQYF.

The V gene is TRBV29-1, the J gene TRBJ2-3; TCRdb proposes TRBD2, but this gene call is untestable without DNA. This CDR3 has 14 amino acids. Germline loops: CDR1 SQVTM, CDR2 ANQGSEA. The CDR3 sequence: CSGRLAGYVDTQYF.

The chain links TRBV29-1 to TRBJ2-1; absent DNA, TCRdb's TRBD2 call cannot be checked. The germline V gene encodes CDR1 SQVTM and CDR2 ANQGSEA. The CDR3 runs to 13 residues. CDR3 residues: CSVETSGHNEQFF.

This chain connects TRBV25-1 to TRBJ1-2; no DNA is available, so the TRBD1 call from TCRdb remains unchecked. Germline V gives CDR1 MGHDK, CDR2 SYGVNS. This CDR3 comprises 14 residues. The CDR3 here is CASSEGGRQYGYTF.

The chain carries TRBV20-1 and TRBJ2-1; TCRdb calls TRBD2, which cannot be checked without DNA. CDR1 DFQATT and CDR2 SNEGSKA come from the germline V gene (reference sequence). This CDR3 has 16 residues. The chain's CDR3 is CSARDQEGHYNNEQFF.

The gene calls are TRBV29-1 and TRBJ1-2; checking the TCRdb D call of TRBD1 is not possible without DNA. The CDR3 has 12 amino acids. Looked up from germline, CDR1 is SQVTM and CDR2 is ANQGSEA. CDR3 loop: CSVHATGQGYTF.

CDR3 residues: CASSFDRENYGYTF. The rearrangement uses TRBV5-1 and TRBJ1-2; checking the TCRdb D call of TRBD1 is not possible without DNA. CDR3 length: 14 residues. The germline V gene has CDR1 SGHRS and CDR2 YFSETQ.

The CDR3 spells CASSYSTLYTQYF. The chain joins TRBV6-5 to TRBJ2-3. CDR3 size: 13 residues. The germline V gene has CDR1 MNHEY and CDR2 SVGAGI.

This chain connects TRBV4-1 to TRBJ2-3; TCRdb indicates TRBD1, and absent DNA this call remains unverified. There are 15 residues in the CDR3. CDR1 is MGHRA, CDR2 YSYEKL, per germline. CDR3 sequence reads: CASSPLTGSPDTQYF.

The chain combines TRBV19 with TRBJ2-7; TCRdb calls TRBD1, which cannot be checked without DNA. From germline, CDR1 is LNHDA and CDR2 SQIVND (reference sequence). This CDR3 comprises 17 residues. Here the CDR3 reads CASSMTGYPSVYGEQYF.

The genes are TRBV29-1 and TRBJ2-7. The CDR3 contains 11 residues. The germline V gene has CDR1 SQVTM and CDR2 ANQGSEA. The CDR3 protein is CSVAINYEQYF.

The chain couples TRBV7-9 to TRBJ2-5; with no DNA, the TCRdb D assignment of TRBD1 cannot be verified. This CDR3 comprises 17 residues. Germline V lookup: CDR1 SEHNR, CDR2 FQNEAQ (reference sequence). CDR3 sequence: CASSLVDRSGTHETQYF.

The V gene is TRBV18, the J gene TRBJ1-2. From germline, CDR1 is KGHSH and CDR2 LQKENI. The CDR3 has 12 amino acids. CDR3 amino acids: CASSPEGSGYTF.

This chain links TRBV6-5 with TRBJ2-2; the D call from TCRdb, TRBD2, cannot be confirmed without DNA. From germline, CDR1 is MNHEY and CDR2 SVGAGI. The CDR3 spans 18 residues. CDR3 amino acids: CASSYSRTSGVNTGELFF.

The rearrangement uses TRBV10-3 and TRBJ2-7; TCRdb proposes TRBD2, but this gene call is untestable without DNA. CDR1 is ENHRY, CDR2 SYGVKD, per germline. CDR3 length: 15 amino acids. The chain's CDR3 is CAISEGPSGSYEQYF.

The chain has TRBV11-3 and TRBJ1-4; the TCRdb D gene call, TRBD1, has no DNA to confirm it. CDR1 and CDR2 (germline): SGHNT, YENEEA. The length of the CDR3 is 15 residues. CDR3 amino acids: CASSRLGPANEKLFF.

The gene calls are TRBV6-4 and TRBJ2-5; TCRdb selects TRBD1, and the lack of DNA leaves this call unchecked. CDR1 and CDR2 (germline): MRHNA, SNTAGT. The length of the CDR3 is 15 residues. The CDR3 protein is CASSDSAGAQETQYF.

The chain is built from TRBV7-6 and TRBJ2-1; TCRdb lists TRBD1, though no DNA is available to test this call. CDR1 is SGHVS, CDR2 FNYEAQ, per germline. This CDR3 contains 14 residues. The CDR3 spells CASSPAVGLNEQFF.

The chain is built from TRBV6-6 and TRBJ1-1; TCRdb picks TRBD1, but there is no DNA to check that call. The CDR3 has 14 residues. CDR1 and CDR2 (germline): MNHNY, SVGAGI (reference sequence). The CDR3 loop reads CASSQQAVNTEAFF.